This T cell receptor (beta chain) was obtained from a study of siplizumab effects on memory and regulatory T cells (dated by TCRdb to about 2019). Context from the whole study: The study examined how the anti-CD2 antibody siplizumab affects alloreactive T-cell subsets in allogeneic mixed lymphocyte reactions built from human PBMCs.

Sorted unstimulated T cells and proliferating T cells recovered from mixed lymphocyte reactions were subjected to TCRbeta CDR3 sequencing. Fresh whole blood from ten HLA-typed healthy donors was used as the source from which PBMCs were isolated. Unstimulated CD4+ non-regulatory T cells were FACS-sorted to map the origin of alloreactive clones. Points on this clone: Its antigen is currently not known. No clone much larger than this one lies a single base away; base qualities are absent.

The paper as a whole reports these results and caveats: Among mappable alloreactive CD4+ clones, an average Treg-derived fraction of over 60% was observed with siplizumab, compared with roughly 28% in control reactions. Siplizumab significantly lowered the cumulative frequency of alloreactive sequences that could be traced to unstimulated CD4+ memory T cells. Compared with memory T cells, unstimulated naive T cells appeared more diverse, and naive cells seemed to make a substantial contribution to the alloresponse. A naive or memory phenotype could not be assigned to roughly 80-97% of proliferating CD4+ or CD8+ clones. No functional confirmation was obtained for the suppressive function of proliferating Tregs from siplizumab cultures. Sequences below about 10^-5 frequency were poorly captured, so only a minor fraction of alloreactive clones could be mapped to unstimulated subsets.

To prepare the library, the immunoSEQ multiplex PCR assay was applied. The deep sequencing platform assayed around 10^5 TCR templates per sample. Genomic DNA extracted from sorted T cells was used for TCRbeta CDR3 sequencing. The paper's processing steps were these. The R programming language was used for clonal analysis of the TCRbeta CDR3 data. Alloreactive CD4+ and CD8+ clones were identified by comparing unstimulated samples to CFSE-low samples taken after the reaction. Alloreactive CD4+ clones were assigned to regulatory or non-regulatory origin by matching sequences to sorted unstimulated Treg and non-Treg repertoires. TCRdb retrieved this table from immuneACCESS and kept in-frame rearrangements only. Not all clones are present; in checked studies, unresolved V genes account for under half, and no reason is known for the remainder. The V and J calls and clone size come from that table; D and trimming were worked out from the DNA. The sample records 95,000 to 100,000 clones, around nine tenths of which are singletons. The ten largest clonotypes hold 12% of the sample.

The CDR3 starts with the cysteine, ends with the phenylalanine, and has 13 residues. Only CDR3 DNA remains: 39 bases, in frame from the first base. The germline V gene supplies CDR1 MNHEY and CDR2 SVGAGI. Ends trimmed: V by 5 bases, J by 4 bases; bases unmatched to a gene: 4. The receptor chain draws on TRBV6-5 and TRBJ2-5, with 7 middle bases fitting TRBD2. The clonotype comes from a human donor in good health. The sequenced material came from non-Treg CD4+ T cells sorted from blood. In the paper's terms, the cell subset or site label means: FACS-sorted unstimulated CD4+ non-regulatory T cells. The nucleotide sequence reads as follows: TGTGCCAGCAGTCGCAGGGAGGGAGAGACCCAGTACTTC. This translates into CASSRREGETQYF.